The 8 T cell receptor beta chains listed next were all sequenced from one sample in a study of cytomegalovirus exposure and HLA in healthy donors. In the PCR, 60 Vbeta and 13 Jbeta primers were used. TCRdb's copy holds only in-frame clones and misses some; the assay was immunoSEQ multiplex PCR. The sample includes some 150,000 clones, approximately 80% seen only once; the top ten take approximately 1.9%. Sequencing was performed on PBMCs. Receptors originate from a woman aged 35 to 49 in good health and CMV-seronegative.

The chain recombines TRBV5-6 with TRBJ1-2; tentative D call: TRBD1 (5 bases). The CDR3 is 13 residues long. V was pared by 2 bases and J by 3 bases, with 8 bases between. Germline V gene data show CDR1 as SGHDT and CDR2 as YYEEEE. CDR3 nucleotide sequence: TGTGCCAGCAGCTTCGGGGGAGACTATGGCTACACCTTC. Its protein is CASSFGGDYGYTF. Full variable domain (rest looked up from reference TRBV5-6 and TRBJ1-2): DAGVTQSPTHLIKTRGQQVTLRCSPKSGHDTVSWYQQALGQGPQFIFQYYEEEERQRGNFPDRFSGHQFPNYSSELNVNALLLGDSALYLCASSFGGDYGYTFGSGTRLTVV.

The rearrangement uses TRBV7-8 and TRBJ1-5; D unclear. V shed 4 bases and J shed 3 bases, with 13 bases lying between them. Germline-derived CDR1 and CDR2 are SGHVS and FQNEAQ. This CDR3 is built from 15 residues. The CDR3 DNA is TGTGCCAGCAGCTCGTTCAGGAATTTCAATCAGCCCCAGCATTTT. Translation gives CASSSFRNFNQPQHF.

This clone was detected only a few times. This chain joins TRBV28 and TRBJ1-1; 10 nucleotides agree with TRBD1. CDR3 length: 16 amino acids. The germline V gene has CDR1 MDHEN and CDR2 SYDVKM. Unmatched junction bases numbered 6, after V lost 5 bases and J lost 0 bases. CDR3: CASSHRTGGLNTEAFF. The CDR3 nucleotides are TGTGCCAGCAGTCACAGGACAGGGGGGTTGAACACTGAAGCTTTCTTT.

The chain employs TRBV7-9 and TRBJ2-1, with 10 bases fitting TRBD2. The CDR3 totals 18 residues. Germline CDR1 is SEHNR and CDR2 is FQNEAQ (reference sequence). V was clipped by 6 bases and J by 5 bases; unmatched bases: 16. The DNA of the CDR3 is TGTGCCAGCAGACCCACTAGCGGGAAAGGGGGTTGGCACAATGAGCAGTTCTTC. It is translated as CASRPTSGKGGWHNEQFF.

The DNA for the CDR3 is TGTGCCTGGAGTCAGACAGGGTTACGCAATCAGCCCCAGCATTTT. Amino acid sequence: CAWSQTGLRNQPQHF. The chain employs TRBV30 and TRBJ1-5; 7 nucleotides align to TRBD1. Germline V CDR1 and CDR2: GTSNPN, SVGIG (reference sequence). This CDR3 comprises 15 residues. The junction had 6 bases not matched to a gene; V was cut back by 2 bases and J by 2 bases.

The chain is built from TRBV9 and TRBJ1-1; D unclear. Germline values: CDR1 SGDLS, CDR2 YYNGEE. The ends were cut back, 7 bases at V and 0 bases at J, with 13 bases in the middle. There are 14 residues in the CDR3. The chain's CDR3 is CASGAGGLNTEAFF. CDR3 bases: TGTGCCAGCGGTGCGGGCGGCCTGAACACTGAAGCTTTCTTT.

V and J are TRBV4-3 and TRBJ2-5; 8 positions match TRBD1. V gave up 4 bases and J gave up 1 base; unmatched junction bases: 5. The CDR3 sequence is 15 residues long. The germline V gene has CDR1 LGHNA and CDR2 YSLEER. The CDR3 DNA follows: TGCGCCAGCAGCCGATTAACAGGGGGCCAAGAGACCCAGTACTTC. It specifies CASSRLTGGQETQYF.

V gene TRBV19 combines with J gene TRBJ1-1, with D perhaps TRBD1 (6 bases). V was trimmed by 8 bases and J by 3 bases, leaving 16 bases between them. The CDR3 consists of 14 residues. The germline V gene has CDR1 LNHDA and CDR2 SQIVND (reference sequence). The CDR3 bases are TGTGCCAGTCGAAGCGGGGGCCGTCACACTGAAGCTTTCTTT. This sequence encodes CASRSGGRHTEAFF.